The present TCR beta chain was sequenced within a study of cytomegalovirus exposure and HLA in healthy donors. Concerning this clone: The target antigen is unknown.

PCR involved 60 Vbeta and 13 Jbeta primers. Data came from immunoSEQ multiplex PCR; TCRdb stores just in-frame clones and leaves some out. The data show some 95,000 clones, roughly 80% seen once. Trimming left V 5 bases short and J 3 bases short, with 8 bases between. CDR1 is SGHTA and CDR2 is FQGNSA in the germline V gene. The CDR3 is 12 amino acids. Study findings and constraints: Analysis was carried out at a later point, and it linked a missense DCLRE1C variant to TCR beta V- and J-gene trimming. A highly shared variant cluster was judged a likely technical artifact. In an earlier analysis, about 87% or about 30%: the productive usage of most TCR beta V segments.

Sequenced input: PBMCs. This clonotype was obtained from a man between 45 and 60 years old in good health and CMV-seropositive. The chain is built from TRBV7-2 and TRBJ2-7; D uncertain. CDR3 in amino acids: CASSGPGYEQYF. The CDR3 nucleotides read TGTGCCAGCAGCGGCCCGGGCTACGAGCAGTACTTC.